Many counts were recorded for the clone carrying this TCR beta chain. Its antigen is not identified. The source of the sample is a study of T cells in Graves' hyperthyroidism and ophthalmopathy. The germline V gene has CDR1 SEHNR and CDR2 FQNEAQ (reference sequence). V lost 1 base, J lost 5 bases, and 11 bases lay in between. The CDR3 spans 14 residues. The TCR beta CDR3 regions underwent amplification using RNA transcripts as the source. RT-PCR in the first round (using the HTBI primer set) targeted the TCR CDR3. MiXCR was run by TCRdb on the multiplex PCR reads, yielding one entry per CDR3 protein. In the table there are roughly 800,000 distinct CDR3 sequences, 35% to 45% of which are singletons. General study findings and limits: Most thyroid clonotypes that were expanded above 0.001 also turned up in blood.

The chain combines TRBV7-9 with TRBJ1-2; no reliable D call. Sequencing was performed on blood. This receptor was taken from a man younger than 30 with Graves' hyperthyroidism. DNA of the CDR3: TGTGCCAGCAGCTTAGTTAGCGCGGTTTATGGCTACACCTTC. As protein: CASSLVSAVYGYTF. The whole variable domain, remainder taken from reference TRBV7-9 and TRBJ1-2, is DTGVSQNPRHKITKRGQNVTFRCDPISEHNRLYWYRQTLGQGPEFLTYFQNEAQLEKSRLLSDRFSAERPKGSFSTLEIQRTEQGDSAMYLCASSLVSAVYGYTFGSGTRLTVV.